These T cell receptor beta chains were read from a single sample in a study of T cell responses to AZD1222 COVID-19 vaccine. TCRdb's copy holds only in-frame clones and misses some; the assay was immunoSEQ multiplex PCR. The repertoire holds some 150,000 clones, with around 90% as singletons. Sequencing was performed on peripheral blood, taken on day 0 of AZD1222 vaccination. These receptors were taken from an adult in good health. Each CDR3 is given with its conserved first and last residue. D genes are given only for firm matches. Rows may omit the clone size; those that give it use once, few, many or a size class.

d_call j_call v_call clone_size cdr3_aa
TRBD1 TRBJ1-2 TRBV7-9 - CASRPTGGGYGYTF
- TRBJ2-2 TRBV6-4 - CASSIRDTLNTGELFF
- TRBJ2-2 TRBV13 - CASSSTGTHPNTGELFF
- TRBJ1-3 TRBV28 - CASKAGGDTDGNTIYF
- TRBJ1-4 TRBV6-1 - CASSDVQGGEKLFF
- TRBJ2-1 TRBV24-1 - CATSDARAGSYNEQFF
TRBD2 TRBJ2-1 TRBV28 - CASSLSGSIYNEQFF
- TRBJ2-2 TRBV3-1/TRBV3-2 - CASSQLVGVNTGELFF
- TRBJ2-1 TRBV27 - CASSLSGGPGYNEQFF
TRBD1 TRBJ1-5 TRBV16 - CASSRTGGNQPQHF
TRBD2 TRBJ2-7 TRBV27 - CASSLFGGGSYEQYF
- TRBJ1-2 TRBV7-9 once CASSLANYGYTF
TRBD1 TRBJ1-2 TRBV7-9 - CASSATLRQGVYGYTF
TRBD1 TRBJ1-2 TRBV9 - CASSAGQMNYGYTF
TRBD1 TRBJ2-5 TRBV3-1/TRBV3-2 - CASSQGDRGQETQYF
- TRBJ1-1 TRBV7-2 - CASSLRMVGTLNTEAFF
TRBD2 TRBJ2-2 TRBV7-9 medium-sized CASSSSGVNTGELFF
- TRBJ1-1 TRBV11-2 - CASTLTPNTEAFF
TRBD1 TRBJ2-7 TRBV5-1 - CASSFNPRRDSFSSYEQYF
- TRBJ1-1 TRBV20-1 - CSAWRTWAFF
- TRBJ2-1 TRBV7-3 - CASSQISHDSEQFF
TRBD2 TRBJ2-7 TRBV12-3/TRBV12-4 - CASSFSGRYEQYF
TRBD1 TRBJ1-6 TRBV5-1 once CASSNWAQGQPDSLHF
TRBD1 TRBJ1-1 TRBV24-1 - CATSDAGTAEAFF